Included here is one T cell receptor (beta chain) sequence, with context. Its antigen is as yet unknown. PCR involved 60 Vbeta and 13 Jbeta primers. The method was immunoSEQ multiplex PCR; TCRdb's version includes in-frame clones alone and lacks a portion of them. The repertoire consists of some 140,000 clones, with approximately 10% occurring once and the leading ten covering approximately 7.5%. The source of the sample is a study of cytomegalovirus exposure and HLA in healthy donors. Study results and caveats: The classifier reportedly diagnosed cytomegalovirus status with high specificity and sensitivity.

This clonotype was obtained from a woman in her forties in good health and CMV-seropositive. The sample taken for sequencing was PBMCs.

CDR3 sequence reads: CASSDRGNEQFF. The CDR3 coding sequence is TGTGCCAGCAGTGACAGGGGCAATGAGCAGTTCTTC. The chain carries TRBV6-4 and TRBJ2-1; a possible D gene is TRBD1 (5 bases). Trimming pared 2 bases from V and 6 bases from J, leaving 5 bases between. The CDR3 is 12 amino acids. The V gene's germline CDR1 is MRHNA and CDR2 SNTAGT.